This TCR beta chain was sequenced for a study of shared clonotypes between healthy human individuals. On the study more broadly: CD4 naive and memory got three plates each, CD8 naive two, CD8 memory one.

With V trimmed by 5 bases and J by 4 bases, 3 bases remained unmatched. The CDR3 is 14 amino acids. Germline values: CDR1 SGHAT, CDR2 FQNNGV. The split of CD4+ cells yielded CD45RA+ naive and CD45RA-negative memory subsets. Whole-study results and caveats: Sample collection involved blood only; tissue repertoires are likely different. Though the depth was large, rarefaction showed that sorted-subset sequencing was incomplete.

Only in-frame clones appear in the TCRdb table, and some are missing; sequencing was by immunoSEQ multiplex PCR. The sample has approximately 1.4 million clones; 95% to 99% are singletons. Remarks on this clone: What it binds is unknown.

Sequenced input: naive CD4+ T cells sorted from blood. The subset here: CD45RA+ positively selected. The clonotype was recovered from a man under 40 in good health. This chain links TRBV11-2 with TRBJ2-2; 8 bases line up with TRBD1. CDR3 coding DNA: TGTGCCAGCAGCAAAGACAGGGGCACCGGGGAGCTGTTTTTT. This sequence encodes CASSKDRGTGELFF.